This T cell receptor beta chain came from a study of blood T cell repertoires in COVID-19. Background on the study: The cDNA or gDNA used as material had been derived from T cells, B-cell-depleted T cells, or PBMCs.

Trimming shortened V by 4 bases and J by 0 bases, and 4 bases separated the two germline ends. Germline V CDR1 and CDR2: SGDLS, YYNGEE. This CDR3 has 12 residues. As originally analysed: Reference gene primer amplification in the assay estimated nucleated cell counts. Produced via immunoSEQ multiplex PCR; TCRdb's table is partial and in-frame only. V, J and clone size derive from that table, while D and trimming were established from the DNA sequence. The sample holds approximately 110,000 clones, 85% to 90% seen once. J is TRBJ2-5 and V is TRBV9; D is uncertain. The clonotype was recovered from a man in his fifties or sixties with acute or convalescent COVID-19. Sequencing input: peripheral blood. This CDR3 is CASSTHQETQYF. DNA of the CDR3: TGTGCCAGCAGCACACACCAAGAGACCCAGTACTTC.